The clone carrying this T cell receptor beta chain was seen many times. Its target is unknown. This sample stems from a study of T-cell memory formation after mild COVID-19. Overall study findings and caveats: Some SARS-CoV-2-responding clones were already detected in memory before infection. Still unconfirmed is whether the second-wave clones peaking on day 37 recognized SARS-CoV-2.

The CDR3 loop spans 14 amino acids. The junction had 2 bases not matched to a gene; V was cut back by 3 bases and J by 2 bases. From the 5' RACE reads, TCRdb called clonotypes with MiXCR, one entry per CDR3 protein. In the table there are more than 400,000 distinct CDR3 sequences, about 20% of which are singletons. Material: PBMCs or a T cell subset sorted from them (not recorded which). This sequence originates from an adult woman who had mild COVID-19 (a few samples of this study predate the infection). Cell type and time point are not known. The chain is built from TRBV12-3 or TRBV12-4 and TRBJ2-7; 9 bases line up with TRBD1. CDR3 sequence (DNA): TGTGCCAGCAGTTTCGGGGACAGGGCCTACGAGCAGTACTTC. Translated, it gives CASSFGDRAYEQYF.